The entry below describes one T cell receptor (beta chain). This table comes from immunoSEQ multiplex PCR, and its TCRdb copy is limited to in-frame clones, with some not included. The sample lists over 250,000 clones; under 90% were seen once. This entry comes from a study of blood T cell repertoires in COVID-19. About the research overall: The United States, Italy and Spain were the sources of the acute and convalescent COVID-19 samples.

V gave up 0 bases and J gave up 0 bases, with 10 bases separating them. The CDR3 is 16 amino acids. Germline V CDR1 and CDR2: SGDLS, YYNGEE. The V and J genes are TRBV9 and TRBJ1-3; D unresolved. Sequences were obtained from peripheral blood. The clonotype comes from a woman in her 50s who had recovered from COVID-19. The CDR3 region has the DNA TGTGCCAGCAGCGTAGCTTATGGGAGCTCTGGAAACACCATATATTTT. It is translated as CASSVAYGSSGNTIYF.